Listed here are 22 T cell receptor beta chains from one sample, sequenced in a study of neurological immune-mediated disorders. Noted time point: longitudinal time-point 3. TCRdb called the 5' RACE reads again in MiXCR, with one record for every CDR3 protein. The sample lists about 50,000 distinct CDR3 sequences, roughly 7.7% occurring once. The source material was PBMCs. The source of these receptors is a woman in her forties in good health.

This clonotype was observed at least ten times. This may stem from a read error, because a much larger clone lies one nucleotide away. This sequence joins TRBV9 and TRBJ1-5; 7 bases match TRBD1. V lost 3 bases to trimming and J lost 11 bases; unmatched junction nucleotides: 14. CDR1 and CDR2 from the germline V gene are SGDLS and YYNGEE. The CDR3 has 15 amino acids. The CDR3 here is CASSETGEGWQSQHF. CDR3 coding DNA: TGTGCCAGCAGCGAAACAGGGGAAGGATGGCAGTCCCAGCATTTT. Looking up the rest from reference TRBV9 and TRBJ1-5 gives the full variable domain: DSGVTQTPKHLITATGQRVTLRCSPRSGDLSVYWYQQSLDQGLQFLIQYYNGEERAKGNILERFSAQQFPDLHSELNLSSLELGDSALYFCASSETGEGWQSQHFGDGTRLSIL.

As regards this clonotype: A much bigger clone sits one base away, suggesting this may be a read error. The rearrangement uses TRBV20-1 and TRBJ2-2; possible D gene TRBD2, 6 bases. V lost 3 bases, J lost 4 bases, and 9 bases lay in between. Germline CDR1 and CDR2: DFQATT and SNEGSKA (reference sequence). CDR3 size: 13 residues. CDR3 DNA sequence: TGCAGTGCTAGTGCGGGAAGCACCGGGGAGCTGTTTTTT. Amino acids: CSASAGSTGELFF.

This clonotype was recorded at least ten times. J is TRBJ1-5 and V is TRBV20-1; unclear D gene. This CDR3 region has 16 residues. Germline CDR1 and CDR2: DFQATT and SNEGSKA (reference sequence). V was cut by 0 bases and J by 2 bases, with 14 bases left in between. The CDR3 region has the DNA TGCAGTGCTAGAGAGGTGGGTCTGCGAGGCAATCAGCCCCAGCATTTT. Translating it yields CSAREVGLRGNQPQHF.

This clonotype was counted ten times or more. This chain links TRBV6-5 with TRBJ1-2, with D possibly matching TRBD1 (6 bases). CDR1 and CDR2 (germline): MNHEY, SVGAGI. CDR3 length: 14 amino acids. V dropped 5 bases and J dropped 5 bases, with 15 bases sitting between them. Written as DNA, the CDR3 is TGTGCCAGCAGTGCAACATGGACAGATTATGGCTACACCTTC. Amino acids: CASSATWTDYGYTF.

The chain carries TRBV24-1 and TRBJ1-2, with D perhaps TRBD1 (5 bases). Germline CDR1 KGHDR, CDR2 SFDVKD. Trimming pared 3 bases from V and 4 bases from J, leaving 20 bases between. There are 17 residues in the CDR3. This CDR3 reads CATSDQTAESRLYGYTF. The DNA for the CDR3 is TGTGCCACCAGTGATCAGACAGCAGAGTCCAGGCTCTATGGCTACACCTTC.

The chain has TRBV7-2 and TRBJ1-2; the D is unclear. The CDR3 is 15 residues long. Germline V gene data show CDR1 as SGHTA and CDR2 as FQGNSA. The germline V and J ends were trimmed by 1 base and 2 bases, with 11 bases remaining between them. CDR3 bases: TGTGCCAGCAGCTTAGATCCTACCGCCAACTATGGCTACACCTTC. Translating it yields CASSLDPTANYGYTF.

This clonotype was counted at least ten times. The chain's CDR3 is CSAPAVGGYTF. DNA for the CDR3: TGCAGTGCGCCCGCCGTGGGGGGCTACACCTTC. The chain is built from TRBV20-1 and TRBJ1-2, with D unresolved. Germline values: CDR1 DFQATT, CDR2 SNEGSKA (reference sequence). V was cut by 6 bases and J by 8 bases, with 13 bases left in between. The CDR3 totals 11 residues.

There are many counts of this clonotype. The rearrangement links TRBV7-2 to TRBJ2-5; 8 bases agree with TRBD2. Germline loops: CDR1 SGHTA, CDR2 FQGNSA. The CDR3 has 13 amino acids. V trimming: 8 bases; J trimming: 5 bases; junction bases outside the gene matches: 7. CDR3 DNA sequence: TGTGCCAGCTCCCGGGAGGGCCGGGAGACCCAGTACTTC. It yields the protein CASSREGRETQYF.

This clonotype was observed at least ten times. The genes are TRBV12-3 or TRBV12-4 and TRBJ2-4, with D maybe TRBD2 (5 bases). Trimming pared 6 bases from V and 6 bases from J, leaving 18 bases between. The CDR3 is made up of 15 amino acids. CDR3 nucleotide sequence: TGTGCCAGCAGCCCCGGGGAAGCCGCCGGAAACATTCAGTACTTC. This sequence encodes CASSPGEAAGNIQYF.

Many counts were recorded for this clonotype. The V and J genes are TRBV9 and TRBJ1-2; TRBD1 matches at 9 bases. The CDR3 runs 15 residues. V lost 4 bases and J lost 8; bases outside the gene matches: 12. CDR1 is SGDLS, CDR2 YYNGEE, per germline. The CDR3 DNA is TGTGCCAGCAGCCCATCCGGGACAGGGCTTACAGGCTACACCTTC. It translates to CASSPSGTGLTGYTF.

The chain uses TRBV14 and TRBJ2-5; no clear D. The CDR3 is made up of 17 amino acids. V dropped 0 bases and J dropped 1 base, with 15 bases sitting between them. In germline, CDR1 is SGHDN, CDR2 FVKESK. The CDR3 sequence is CASSQDRFADLQETQYF. CDR3 DNA: TGTGCCAGCAGCCAAGATCGGTTTGCGGATCTCCAAGAGACCCAGTACTTC.

This clonotype was seen at least ten times. In nucleotides, the CDR3 is TGTGCCAGCAGCCCCGGTCGTAGTAATGAAAAACTGTTTTTT. Translated: CASSPGRSNEKLFF. V gene TRBV9 combines with J gene TRBJ1-4, with D hard to call. V shed 4 bases and J shed 4 bases, with 11 bases lying between them. Germline CDR1 and CDR2: SGDLS and YYNGEE. The CDR3 length is 14 residues.

This clonotype was seen ten or more times. V usage is TRBV20-1 and J usage is TRBJ2-3; 14 positions match TRBD2. This CDR3 comprises 16 residues. V lost 6 bases to trimming and J lost 1 base; unmatched junction nucleotides: 6. Germline V gene sequence: CDR1 DFQATT, CDR2 SNEGSKA (reference sequence). The CDR3, as DNA: TGCAGTGCACATCCGGGACTAGCGGGGGGCACAGATACGCAGTATTTT. Translating gives CSAHPGLAGGTDTQYF.

There are many counts of this clonotype. The chain links TRBV4-3 to TRBJ2-4, with D tentatively TRBD1 or TRBD2 (7 bases each). Trimming left V 4 bases short and J 7 bases short, with 17 bases between. CDR3 length: 15 residues. Germline V gives CDR1 LGHNA, CDR2 YSLEER. CDR3 protein: CASSLGGDSRNIQYF. DNA for the CDR3: TGCGCCAGCAGCCTGGGAGGGGACAGTCGGAACATTCAGTACTTC.

This clonotype appeared many times. The chain uses TRBV6-5 and TRBJ1-5, with D maybe TRBD1 (6 bases). This CDR3 comprises 17 residues. The V gene's germline CDR1 is MNHEY and CDR2 SVGAGI. V lost 4 bases and J 4 bases, leaving 20 bases between the germline ends. CDR3 sequence (DNA): TGTGCCAGCAGTTTGGACAGCGCCCGGCTGAAGAATCAGCCCCAGCATTTT. Protein: CASSLDSARLKNQPQHF.

At least ten counts were recorded for this clonotype. The chain joins TRBV4-3 to TRBJ2-7; 10 bases align to TRBD2. Trimming at V came to 0 bases and at J to 6 bases, leaving 8 bases not matched to a gene. Germline lookup yields CDR1 LGHNA and CDR2 YSLEER. The CDR3 has 16 residues. CDR3: CASSQDGAGGPTEQYF. The CDR3 DNA reads as TGCGCCAGCAGCCAAGATGGAGCGGGAGGGCCAACCGAGCAGTACTTC.

In this sample, this clonotype turned up many times. The chain recombines TRBV12-3 or TRBV12-4 with TRBJ2-1; D remains ambiguous. This CDR3 region has 13 residues. Deletions cut 3 bases from V and 5 bases from J, with 8 bases between. The CDR3 sequence: CASSFPTHNEQFF. Written as DNA, the CDR3 is TGTGCCAGCAGTTTTCCCACGCACAATGAGCAGTTCTTC.

This clonotype was counted ten times or more. The chain employs TRBV5-1 and TRBJ2-7; 7 bases are a match to TRBD1. V lost 7 bases to trimming and J lost 5 bases; unmatched junction nucleotides: 6. Germline-derived CDR1 and CDR2 are SGHRS and YFSETQ. The CDR3 has 12 residues. The CDR3 spells CASGTVVDEQYF. The CDR3 bases are TGCGCCAGCGGGACAGTTGTAGACGAGCAGTACTTC.

The V gene is TRBV6-6, the J gene TRBJ2-1, with D hard to call. The CDR3 is 16 amino acids. Per the germline V gene, CDR1 is MNHNY and CDR2 is SVGAGI (reference sequence). The germline V and J ends were trimmed by 0 bases and 4 bases, with 13 bases remaining between them. The CDR3 spells CASSYSSVSRYNEQFF. CDR3 coding DNA: TGTGCCAGCAGTTACTCGAGTGTCTCCCGGTACAATGAGCAGTTCTTC.

As concerns this clonotype: A junction boundary mismatches the germline segment, possibly from a read error. V gene TRBV3-1 combines with J gene TRBJ1-3, with D unclear. Germline CDR1 LGHDT, CDR2 YNNKEL (reference sequence). This CDR3 contains 15 residues. CDR3 sequence (DNA): TGTGCCAACAGCCCAAGAGTCGGGTATGGAAACACCATATATTTT. Encoded protein: CANSPRVGYGNTIYF.

In this sample, this clonotype turned up many times. The rearrangement uses TRBV20-1 and TRBJ1-6; no clear D gene. The CDR3 is 12 residues long. V was shortened by 1 base and J by 6 bases, with 4 bases between the two germline ends. CDR1 and CDR2 from the germline V gene are DFQATT and SNEGSKA (reference sequence). Written as DNA, the CDR3 is TGCAGTGCTAGAGGGACTAATTCACCCCTCCACTTT. Its protein is CSARGTNSPLHF.

There are many counts of this clonotype. V and J are TRBV7-2 and TRBJ2-7, with D unresolved. The CDR3 contains 13 residues. Looked up from germline, CDR1 is SGHTA and CDR2 is FQGNSA. V was cut by 3 bases and J by 7 bases, with 13 bases left in between. CDR3 coding DNA: TGTGCCAGCAGCTTTGATACGCTGAGGGAGCAGTACTTC. This translates into CASSFDTLREQYF.